This section outlines one TCR beta chain sequence together with its context. Germline is not matched at one junction end, which may reflect a read error. The primer mix had 60 Vbeta and 13 Jbeta primers. Produced via immunoSEQ multiplex PCR; TCRdb's table is partial and in-frame only. The table has 130,000 to 150,000 clones, roughly 75% seen once. The data derive from a study of cytomegalovirus exposure and HLA in healthy donors. Germline assignment: CDR1 SGHDT and CDR2 YYEEEE. The CDR3 loop spans 13 amino acids. This rearrangement joins TRBV5-6 to TRBJ1-2, with TRBD1 identical over 7 bases. Input material: PBMCs. The receptor comes from a female donor in good health and CMV-seronegative. The CDR3 region has the DNA TGTGCCAGCAATACAGGGGACAGCTATGGCTACCCCTTC. Its protein is CASNTGDSYGYPF.